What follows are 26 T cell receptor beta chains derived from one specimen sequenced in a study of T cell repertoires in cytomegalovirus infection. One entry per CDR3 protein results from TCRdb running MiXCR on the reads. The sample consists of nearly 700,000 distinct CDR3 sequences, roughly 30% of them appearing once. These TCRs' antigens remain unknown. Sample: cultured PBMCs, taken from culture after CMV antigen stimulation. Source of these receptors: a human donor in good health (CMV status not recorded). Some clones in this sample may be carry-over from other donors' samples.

CDR3 in DNA: TGCGCCAGCAGCTTGTATGCGGGAGTTGATGGTGGCAATGAGCAGTTCTTC. Translating gives CASSLYAGVDGGNEQFF. The genes are TRBV5-1 and TRBJ2-1; 7 bases are shared with TRBD2. Germline V gene lookup returns CDR1 SGHRS and CDR2 YFSETQ. CDR3 length equals 17 residues. V lost 1 base and J lost 6; bases outside the gene matches: 13.

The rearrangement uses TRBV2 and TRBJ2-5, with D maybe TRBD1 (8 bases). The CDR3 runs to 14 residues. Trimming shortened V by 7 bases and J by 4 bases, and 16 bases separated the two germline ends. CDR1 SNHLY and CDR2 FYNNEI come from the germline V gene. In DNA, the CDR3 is TGTGCCAGCATCCCGACAGGGGAGGGAGAGACCCAGTACTTC. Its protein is CASIPTGEGETQYF.

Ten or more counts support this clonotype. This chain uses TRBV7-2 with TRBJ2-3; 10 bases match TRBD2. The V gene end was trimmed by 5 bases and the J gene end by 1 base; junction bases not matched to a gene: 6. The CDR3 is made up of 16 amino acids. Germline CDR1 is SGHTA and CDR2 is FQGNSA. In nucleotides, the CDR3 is TGTGCCAGCAGCCCCGTTAGCGGGGGGCGCACAGATACGCAGTATTTT. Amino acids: CASSPVSGGRTDTQYF.

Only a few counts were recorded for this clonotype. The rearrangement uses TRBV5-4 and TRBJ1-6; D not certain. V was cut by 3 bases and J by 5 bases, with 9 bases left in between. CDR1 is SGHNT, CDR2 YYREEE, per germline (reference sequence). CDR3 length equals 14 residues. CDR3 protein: CASSWDMNNSPLHF. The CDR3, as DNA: TGTGCCAGCAGCTGGGATATGAATAATTCACCCCTCCACTTT.

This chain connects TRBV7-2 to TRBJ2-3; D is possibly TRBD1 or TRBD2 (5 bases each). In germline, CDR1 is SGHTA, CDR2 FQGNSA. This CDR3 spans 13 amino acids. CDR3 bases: TGTGTCCTAGCCGGGACCAACACAGATACGCAGTATTTT. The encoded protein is CVLAGTNTDTQYF.

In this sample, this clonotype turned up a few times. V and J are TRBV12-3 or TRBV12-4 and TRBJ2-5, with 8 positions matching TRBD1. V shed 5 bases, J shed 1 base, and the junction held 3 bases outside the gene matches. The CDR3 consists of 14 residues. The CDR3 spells CASSTGTGQETQYF. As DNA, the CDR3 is TGTGCCAGCAGTACCGGGACAGGCCAAGAGACCCAGTACTTC.

The CDR3 sequence: CASSTLPSWGERATDTQYF. The CDR3, as DNA: TGTGCCAGCTCAACTCTCCCGTCTTGGGGGGAGCGGGCCACAGATACGCAGTATTTT. The chain links TRBV11-2 to TRBJ2-3; maybe TRBD2 (6 bases). The CDR3 totals 19 residues. CDR1 is SGHAT and CDR2 is FQNNGV in the germline V gene. V was trimmed by 8 bases and J by 2 bases, leaving 29 bases between them.

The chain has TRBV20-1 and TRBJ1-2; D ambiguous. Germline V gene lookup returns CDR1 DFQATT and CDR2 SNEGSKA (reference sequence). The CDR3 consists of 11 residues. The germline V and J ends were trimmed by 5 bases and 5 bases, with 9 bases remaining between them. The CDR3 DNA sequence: TGCAGTGCTTTAGTTACTTATGGCTACACCTTC. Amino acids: CSALVTYGYTF.

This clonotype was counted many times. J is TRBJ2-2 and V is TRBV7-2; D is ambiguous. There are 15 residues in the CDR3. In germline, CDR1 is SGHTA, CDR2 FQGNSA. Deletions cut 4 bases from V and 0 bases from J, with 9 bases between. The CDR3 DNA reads TGTGCCAGCAGCTCACAGTACGCGAACACCGGGGAGCTGTTTTTT. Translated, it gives CASSSQYANTGELFF. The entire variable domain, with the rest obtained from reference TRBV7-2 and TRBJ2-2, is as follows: GAGVSQSPSNKVTEKGKDVELRCDPISGHTALYWYRQSLGQGLEFLIYFQGNSAPDKSGLPSDRFSAERTGGSVSTLTIQRTQQEDSAVYLCASSSQYANTGELFFGEGSRLTVL.

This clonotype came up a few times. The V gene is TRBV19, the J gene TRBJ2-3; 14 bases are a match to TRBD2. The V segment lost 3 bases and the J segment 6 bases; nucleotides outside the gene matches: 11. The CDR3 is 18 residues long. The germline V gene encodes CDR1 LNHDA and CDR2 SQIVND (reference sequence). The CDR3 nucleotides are TGTGCCAGTAGTATCCCCCGACTAGCGGGAGGGCCACCTGATACGCAGTATTTT. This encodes CASSIPRLAGGPPDTQYF.

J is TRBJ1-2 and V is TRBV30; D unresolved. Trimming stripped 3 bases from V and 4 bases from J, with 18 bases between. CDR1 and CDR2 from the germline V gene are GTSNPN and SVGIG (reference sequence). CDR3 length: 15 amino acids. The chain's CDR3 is CAWRPGPQNRYGYTF. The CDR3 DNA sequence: TGTGCCTGGAGGCCAGGACCACAAAACCGCTATGGCTACACCTTC.

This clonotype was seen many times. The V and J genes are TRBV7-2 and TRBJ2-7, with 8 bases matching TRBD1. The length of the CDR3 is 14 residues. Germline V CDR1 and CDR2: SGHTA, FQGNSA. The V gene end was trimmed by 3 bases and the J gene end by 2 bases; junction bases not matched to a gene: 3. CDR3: CASSFDRGPYEQYF. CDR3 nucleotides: TGTGCCAGCAGCTTCGACAGGGGACCCTACGAGCAGTACTTC.

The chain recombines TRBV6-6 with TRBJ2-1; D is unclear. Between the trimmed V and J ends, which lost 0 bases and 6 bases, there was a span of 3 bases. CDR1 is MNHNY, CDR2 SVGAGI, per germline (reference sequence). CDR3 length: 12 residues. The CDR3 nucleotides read TGTGCCAGCAGTTACTCGGCCAATGAGCAGTTCTTC. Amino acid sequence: CASSYSANEQFF.

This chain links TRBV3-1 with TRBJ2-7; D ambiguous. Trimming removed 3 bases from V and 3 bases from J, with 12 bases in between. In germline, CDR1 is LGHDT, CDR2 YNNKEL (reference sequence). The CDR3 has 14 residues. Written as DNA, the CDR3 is TGTGCCAGCAGCCAGGCAAACTACATCTACGAGCAGTACTTC. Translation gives CASSQANYIYEQYF.

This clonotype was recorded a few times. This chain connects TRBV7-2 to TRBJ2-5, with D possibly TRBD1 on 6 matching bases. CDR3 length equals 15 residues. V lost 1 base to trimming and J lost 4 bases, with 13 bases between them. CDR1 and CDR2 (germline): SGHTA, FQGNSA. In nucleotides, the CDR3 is TGTGCCAGCAGCTTAGGAGGGGGTTTCGGAGAGACCCAGTACTTC. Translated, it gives CASSLGGGFGETQYF. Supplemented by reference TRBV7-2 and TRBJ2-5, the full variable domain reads GAGVSQSPSNKVTEKGKDVELRCDPISGHTALYWYRQSLGQGLEFLIYFQGNSAPDKSGLPSDRFSAERTGGSVSTLTIQRTQQEDSAVYLCASSLGGGFGETQYFGPGTRLLVL.

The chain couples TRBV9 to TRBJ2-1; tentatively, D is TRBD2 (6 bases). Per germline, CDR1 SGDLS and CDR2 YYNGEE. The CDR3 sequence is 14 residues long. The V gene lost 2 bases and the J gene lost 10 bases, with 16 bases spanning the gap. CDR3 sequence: CASSVRDSLREQFF. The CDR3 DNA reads TGTGCCAGCAGCGTCCGGGACTCCTTAAGGGAGCAGTTCTTC.

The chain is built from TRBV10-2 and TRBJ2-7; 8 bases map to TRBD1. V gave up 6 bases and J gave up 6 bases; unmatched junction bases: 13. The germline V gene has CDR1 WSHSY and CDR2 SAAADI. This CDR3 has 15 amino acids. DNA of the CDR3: TGCGCCAGCAGGGACCCCGCGACAGGGGCTGGCGAGCAGTACTTC. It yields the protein CASRDPATGAGEQYF.

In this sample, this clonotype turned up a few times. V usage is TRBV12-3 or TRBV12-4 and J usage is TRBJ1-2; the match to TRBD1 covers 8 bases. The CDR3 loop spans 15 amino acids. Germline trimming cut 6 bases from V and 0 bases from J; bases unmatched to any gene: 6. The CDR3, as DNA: TGTGCCAGCAGCGACACAGGGGGTACTAACTATGGCTACACCTTC. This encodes CASSDTGGTNYGYTF.

CDR3 in DNA: TGTGCCAGCAACCCCGGACGGTCCTACGAGCAGTACTTC. Encoded protein: CASNPGRSYEQYF. The rearrangement links TRBV12-3 or TRBV12-4 to TRBJ2-7; D unclear. The CDR3 is 13 amino acids. With 7 bases removed from V and 1 base from J, the gap between germline ends came to 11 bases.

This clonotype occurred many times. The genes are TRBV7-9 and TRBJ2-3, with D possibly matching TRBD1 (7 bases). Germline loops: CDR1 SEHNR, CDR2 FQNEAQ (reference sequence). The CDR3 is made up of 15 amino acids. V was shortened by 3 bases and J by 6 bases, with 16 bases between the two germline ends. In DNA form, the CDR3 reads TGTGCCAGCAGCTTGTCAGGGGGAGGCTTGGATACGCAGTATTTT. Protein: CASSLSGGGLDTQYF.

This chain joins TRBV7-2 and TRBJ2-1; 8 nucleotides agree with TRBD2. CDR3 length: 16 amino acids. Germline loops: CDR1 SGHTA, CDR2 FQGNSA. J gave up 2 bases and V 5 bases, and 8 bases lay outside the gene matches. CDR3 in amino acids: CASSLTGGVTYNEQFF. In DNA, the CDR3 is TGTGCCAGCAGCCTTACGGGGGGGGTTACCTACAATGAGCAGTTCTTC.

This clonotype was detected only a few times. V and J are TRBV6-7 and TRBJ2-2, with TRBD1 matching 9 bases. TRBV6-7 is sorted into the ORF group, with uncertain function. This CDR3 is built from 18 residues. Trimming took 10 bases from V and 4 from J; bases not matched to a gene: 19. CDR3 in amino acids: CATHRGTGMGCGTGELFF. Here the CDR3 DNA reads TGTGCCACCCACAGGGGGACAGGGATGGGTTGCGGCACCGGGGAGCTGTTTTTT.

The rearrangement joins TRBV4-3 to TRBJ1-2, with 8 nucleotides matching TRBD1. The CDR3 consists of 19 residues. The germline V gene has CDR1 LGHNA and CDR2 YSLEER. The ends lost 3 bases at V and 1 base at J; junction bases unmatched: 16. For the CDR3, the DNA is TGCGCCAGCAGCCATCACTCCCTCCAGGACAGGGTGGTTAACTATGGCTACACCTTC. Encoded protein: CASSHHSLQDRVVNYGYTF.

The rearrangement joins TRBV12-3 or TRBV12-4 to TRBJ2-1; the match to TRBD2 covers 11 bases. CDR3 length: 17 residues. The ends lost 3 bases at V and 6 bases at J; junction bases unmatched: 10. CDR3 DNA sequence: TGTGCCAGCAGTTTTACGAGACTAGCGGGGCGTCCCAATGAGCAGTTCTTC. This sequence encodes CASSFTRLAGRPNEQFF.

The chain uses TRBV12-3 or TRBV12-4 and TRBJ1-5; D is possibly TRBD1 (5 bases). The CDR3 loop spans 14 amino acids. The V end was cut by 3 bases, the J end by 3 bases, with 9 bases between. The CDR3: CASSFTGDNQPQHF. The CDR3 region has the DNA TGTGCCAGCAGTTTTACGGGGGACAATCAGCCCCAGCATTTT.

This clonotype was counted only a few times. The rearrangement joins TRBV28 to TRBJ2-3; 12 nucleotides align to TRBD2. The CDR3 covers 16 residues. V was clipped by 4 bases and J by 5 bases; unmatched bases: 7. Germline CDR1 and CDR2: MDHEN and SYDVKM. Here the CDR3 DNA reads TGTGCCAGCAGTTACGGGACTAGCGGGCAAAGAGATACGCAGTATTTT. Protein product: CASSYGTSGQRDTQYF.